Listed here are 30 T cell receptor beta chains from one sample, sequenced in a study of post-analysis software for immune sequencing data. Study-level points and caveats: TRBV5-6, TRBV5-1 and TRBV20-1 were among 4 or 5 TRBV segments more frequent in patients than controls.

Every TCR beta cDNA library bore unique molecular identifiers. TCRdb called the PCR reads again in MiXCR, with one record for every CDR3 protein. There are hundreds of thousands of distinct CDR3 sequences in the sample; 30% occur only once, and approximately 0.55% lies in the top ten. These receptors' targets are unknown. The sample was blood. These receptors were taken from a girl between 10 and 17 years old with multiple sclerosis.

The chain uses TRBV12-3 or TRBV12-4 and TRBJ2-3; D is undetermined. CDR3 length: 17 amino acids. Trimming took 6 bases from V and 4 from J, leaving 23 bases between them. Written as DNA, the CDR3 is TGTGCCAGCAGGACTTCCCTTGGACCCACTCGTCCAGATACGCAGTATTTT. It translates to CASRTSLGPTRPDTQYF.

This clonotype was observed a few times. This chain joins TRBV5-1 and TRBJ2-7; 13 bases match TRBD2. J was trimmed by 4 bases and V by 4 bases; bases with no gene match: 5. Germline V gene data show CDR1 as SGHRS and CDR2 as YFSETQ. CDR3 length equals 15 residues. This CDR3 reads CASSTGLAGEYEQYF. The CDR3 nucleotides are TGCGCCAGCAGCACCGGACTAGCGGGAGAATACGAGCAGTACTTC.

For the CDR3, the DNA is TGTGCCAGCCGACAGGGGGCCAACGAGCAGTACTTC. The encoded protein is CASRQGANEQYF. This chain connects TRBV27 to TRBJ2-7; the match to TRBD1 covers 10 bases. This CDR3 spans 12 amino acids. The V segment lost 8 bases and the J segment 5 bases; nucleotides outside the gene matches: 3. Germline lookup yields CDR1 MNHEY and CDR2 SMNVEV (reference sequence).

The chain has TRBV7-8 and TRBJ2-1; no clear D. V was cut by 1 base and J by 8 bases, with 18 bases left in between. This CDR3 is built from 16 residues. Looked up from germline, CDR1 is SGHVS and CDR2 is FQNEAQ. The CDR3 loop reads CASSLVRASWYDEQFF. The DNA of the CDR3 is TGTGCCAGCAGCTTAGTCCGGGCCTCGTGGTACGATGAGCAGTTCTTC.

The J gene is TRBJ1-1, the V gene TRBV6-2 or TRBV6-3; D remains unclear. Trimming left V 2 bases short and J 3 bases short, with 4 bases between. Germline V gene lookup returns CDR1 MNHEY and CDR2 SVGEGT. The length of the CDR3 is 12 residues. The DNA of the CDR3 is TGTGCCAGCAGTTACCCCGACACTGAAGCTTTCTTT. Protein product: CASSYPDTEAFF.

The sample holds a few counts of this clonotype. The chain combines TRBV27 with TRBJ1-5; the D gene is possibly TRBD1 (6 bases). Germline CDR1 is MNHEY and CDR2 is SMNVEV (reference sequence). This CDR3 contains 16 residues. V dropped 5 bases and J dropped 0 bases, with 14 bases sitting between them. CDR3 DNA sequence: TGTGCCAGCAGTCCCAGGGGAGGCTATAGCAATCAGCCCCAGCATTTT. Translating it yields CASSPRGGYSNQPQHF.

The chain combines TRBV6-2 or TRBV6-3 with TRBJ2-1, with unresolved D. The ends were cut back, 5 bases at V and 10 bases at J, with 12 bases in the middle. Looked up from germline, CDR1 is MNHEY and CDR2 is SVGEGT. This CDR3 is built from 12 residues. The CDR3 DNA sequence: TGTGCCAGCAGTCTCCCCCTTGGGGAGCAGTTCTTC. Translation gives CASSLPLGEQFF.

Note on this clonotype: The CDR3 does not end in the conserved phenylalanine or tryptophan, so this is likely a read error. The chain links TRBV7-8 to TRBJ2-7; no definite D call. The V gene's germline CDR1 is SGHVS and CDR2 FQNEAQ. V was trimmed by 5 bases and J by 5 bases, leaving 16 bases between them. This CDR3 comprises 14 residues. DNA of the CDR3: TGTGCCAGCAGCGTTCTGTCTCATGGTGACGAGCAGTACTTA. Its protein is CASSVLSHGDEQYL.

The chain links TRBV20-1 to TRBJ2-1; TRBD1 matches 7 bases. Germline loops: CDR1 DFQATT, CDR2 SNEGSKA (reference sequence). The CDR3 has 15 residues. The junction had 12 bases not matched to a gene; V was cut back by 6 bases and J by 4 bases. The CDR3 nucleotides are TGCAGTGCCGCCCCCGACGGACAGGCTTACAATGAGCAGTTCTTC. Amino acids: CSAAPDGQAYNEQFF.

The chain employs TRBV28 and TRBJ2-7; a weak D match, TRBD1 (6 bases). The V gene's germline CDR1 is MDHEN and CDR2 SYDVKM. Deletions cut 7 bases from V and 2 bases from J, with 12 bases between. The CDR3 has 13 residues. The CDR3 loop reads CASTEGVPYEQYF. The CDR3 nucleotides are TGTGCCAGCACCGAGGGGGTCCCCTACGAGCAGTACTTC.

This clonotype was seen only a few times. This chain links TRBV6-6 with TRBJ1-5; D remains ambiguous. The V gene's germline CDR1 is MNHNY and CDR2 SVGAGI (reference sequence). The CDR3 runs 15 residues. V gave up 5 bases and J gave up 0 bases, with 11 bases separating them. The CDR3, as DNA: TGTGCCAGCAGTCCATACGGCCCTAGCAATCAGCCCCAGCATTTT. It translates to CASSPYGPSNQPQHF.

The chain recombines TRBV4-1 with TRBJ1-6; weak D call: TRBD1 (5 bases). The CDR3 covers 17 residues. Germline lookup yields CDR1 MGHRA and CDR2 YSYEKL. Trimming took 1 base from V and 0 from J, leaving 10 bases between them. CDR3 in DNA: TGCGCCAGCAGCCAAGGAGAGACAGTCTCCTATAATTCACCCCTCCACTTT. Amino acids: CASSQGETVSYNSPLHF.

The chain recombines TRBV20-1 with TRBJ1-2; D is perhaps TRBD1 (6 bases). With 1 base removed from V and 4 bases from J, the gap between germline ends came to 16 bases. CDR3 length equals 15 residues. The germline gives CDR1 DFQATT, CDR2 SNEGSKA (reference sequence). The CDR3 region is CSARASSGAVYGYTF. CDR3 nucleotides: TGCAGTGCTAGAGCCTCCTCGGGGGCGGTCTATGGCTACACCTTC.

V and J are TRBV12-3 or TRBV12-4 and TRBJ1-2; D might be TRBD1 (6 bases). The CDR3 runs to 12 residues. V was trimmed by 6 bases and J by 14 bases, leaving 19 bases between them. The CDR3 DNA reads TGTGCCAGCAGAGAAGGGGGGGCCACGCGGACCTTC. Translation: CASREGGATRTF.

The chain employs TRBV29-1 and TRBJ2-5; the D is unclear. Trimming took 5 bases from V and 11 from J, leaving 21 bases between them. Germline values: CDR1 SQVTM, CDR2 ANQGSEA. The CDR3 loop spans 13 amino acids. In DNA, the CDR3 is TGCAGCGTTCAGCCCGGACGAGAACTTGAGCAGTACTTC. Translated: CSVQPGRELEQYF.

This clonotype was seen a handful of times. The rearrangement links TRBV29-1 to TRBJ2-3; TRBD1 is a possible D gene (6 bases). The CDR3 is made up of 14 amino acids. The V gene's germline CDR1 is SQVTM and CDR2 ANQGSEA. With 6 bases removed from V and 4 bases from J, the gap between germline ends came to 17 bases. CDR3 loop: CSVLQGSGADTQYF. The CDR3 nucleotides read TGCAGCGTCTTACAGGGATCTGGGGCAGATACGCAGTATTTT.

This clonotype was counted only a few times. This sequence joins TRBV6-6 and TRBJ2-1, with D perhaps TRBD1 (6 bases). The CDR3 has 15 amino acids. V was trimmed by 2 bases and J by 3 bases, leaving 11 bases between them. From germline, CDR1 is MNHNY and CDR2 SVGAGI (reference sequence). CDR3 nucleotides: TGTGCCAGCAGTTACCCGACAGGCCTCTACAATGAGCAGTTCTTC. It yields the protein CASSYPTGLYNEQFF.

The gene calls are TRBV4-3 and TRBJ1-1; 9 bases fit TRBD1. Germline V lookup: CDR1 LGHNA, CDR2 YSLEER. J lost 4 bases, V lost 6 bases, and 6 bases had no gene match. The CDR3 spans 14 residues. The CDR3 loop is CASRGTGLGTEAFF. DNA of the CDR3: TGCGCCAGCAGAGGGACAGGGCTTGGCACTGAAGCTTTCTTT.

The chain combines TRBV20-1 with TRBJ2-2; TRBD1 or TRBD2 may be the D gene (6 bases each). V was cut by 6 bases and J by 5 bases, with 16 bases left in between. Germline V gene sequence: CDR1 DFQATT, CDR2 SNEGSKA (reference sequence). The CDR3 totals 14 residues. CDR3 amino acids: CSARGGARTGELFF. CDR3 sequence (DNA): TGCAGTGCCAGGGGCGGGGCCCGGACCGGGGAGCTGTTTTTT.

The J gene is TRBJ2-5, the V gene TRBV7-2, with D unresolved. The CDR3 consists of 15 residues. V was clipped by 3 bases and J by 1 base, with 12 bases between them. CDR1 is SGHTA, CDR2 FQGNSA, per germline. Here the CDR3 reads CASSFNRLFQETQYF. DNA for the CDR3: TGTGCCAGCAGCTTTAATAGACTTTTCCAAGAGACCCAGTACTTC.

The chain couples TRBV19 to TRBJ1-2; no firm D call. This CDR3 is 15 amino acids long. The V gene's germline CDR1 is LNHDA and CDR2 SQIVND (reference sequence). V lost 7 bases and J lost 0, with 15 bases in between. The chain's CDR3 is CASTTDGSSNYGYTF. CDR3 DNA sequence: TGTGCCAGTACCACGGACGGTTCCTCTAACTATGGCTACACCTTC. Filled out from reference TRBV19 and TRBJ1-2, the complete variable domain reads DGGITQSPKYLFRKEGQNVTLSCEQNLNHDAMYWYRQDPGQGLRLIYYSQIVNDFQKGDIAEGYSVSREKKESFPLTVTSAQKNPTAFYLCASTTDGSSNYGYTFGSGTRLTVV.

CDR3 sequence: CSASRPGRGDTQYF. Here the CDR3 DNA reads TGCAGTGCTAGTAGGCCAGGCCGAGGGGATACGCAGTATTTT. V is TRBV20-1 and J is TRBJ2-3; possibly TRBD2 for D (5 bases). CDR1 DFQATT and CDR2 SNEGSKA come from the germline V gene (reference sequence). The CDR3 totals 14 residues. The germline V and J ends were trimmed by 3 bases and 6 bases, with 16 bases remaining between them.

This clonotype has a single count. The V call is TRBV2, the J call TRBJ2-4; 7 nucleotides agree with TRBD1. The J call is doubtful: the DNA matches TRBJ2-7 better. CDR1 and CDR2 from the germline V gene are SNHLY and FYNNEI. The CDR3 runs to 14 residues. In DNA form, the CDR3 reads TGTGCCACTCTTGGTGGGACAGAAGTCTACGAGCAGTACTTC. Protein: CATLGGTEVYEQYF.

The gene calls are TRBV24-1 and TRBJ2-3; D possibly corresponds to TRBD2 (5 bases). Deletions cut 9 bases from V and 1 base from J, with 16 bases between. The CDR3 has 15 amino acids. CDR1 is KGHDR, CDR2 SFDVKD, per germline. The CDR3 reads CATSPGMYRTDTQYF. CDR3 nucleotide sequence: TGTGCCACCTCGCCCGGGATGTATCGCACAGATACGCAGTATTTT.

This chain uses TRBV10-2 with TRBJ2-7; no firm D call. V was clipped by 0 bases and J by 5 bases, with 8 bases between them. Germline values: CDR1 WSHSY, CDR2 SAAADI. This CDR3 is built from 13 residues. The chain's CDR3 is CASSESQVDEQYF. CDR3 bases: TGCGCCAGCAGTGAGTCTCAGGTGGACGAGCAGTACTTC.

This clonotype was seen a few times. The chain joins TRBV6-5 to TRBJ2-5; 10 bases map to TRBD1. The junction had 6 bases not matched to a gene; V was cut back by 6 bases and J by 5 bases. Germline V gene sequence: CDR1 MNHEY, CDR2 SVGAGI. The CDR3 extends over 14 amino acids. CDR3 DNA sequence: TGTGCCAGCAGATATGACAGGGGGCCTGAGACCCAGTACTTC. It is translated as CASRYDRGPETQYF.

CDR3 in DNA: TGTGCCAGCAGTTACTCGGGTCGGACAGGGCGGAATGGCTACACCTTC. This encodes CASSYSGRTGRNGYTF. The V call is TRBV6-2 or TRBV6-3, the J call TRBJ1-2; 8 nucleotides align to TRBD1. The CDR3 totals 16 residues. Trimming took 0 bases from V and 6 from J; bases not matched to a gene: 9. The germline CDR1 and CDR2 sequences are MNHEY and SVGEGT.

This chain links TRBV7-2 with TRBJ2-1; 14 nucleotides match TRBD2. V was clipped by 5 bases and J by 13 bases; unmatched bases: 10. The CDR3 contains 15 residues. CDR1 and CDR2 (germline): SGHTA, FQGNSA. CDR3: CASSPPGLAGAGQFF. The CDR3 DNA reads TGTGCCAGCAGCCCACCGGGACTAGCGGGAGCTGGCCAGTTCTTC.

V and J are TRBV27 and TRBJ2-1; D gene ambiguous. This CDR3 has 13 residues. Germline V gene lookup returns CDR1 MNHEY and CDR2 SMNVEV (reference sequence). V was shortened by 8 bases and J by 0 bases, with 8 bases between the two germline ends. The CDR3, as DNA: TGTGCCAGCCGCCGTGCCTCCTACAATGAGCAGTTCTTC. It encodes CASRRASYNEQFF.

This clonotype was seen only a few times. The J gene is TRBJ1-6, the V gene TRBV18; 8 bases are shared with TRBD1. The CDR3 consists of 16 residues. Unmatched junction bases numbered 10, after V lost 5 bases and J lost 7 bases. Germline V gives CDR1 KGHSH, CDR2 LQKENI. The CDR3: CASSNQGALGNSPLHF. CDR3 in DNA: TGTGCCAGCTCAAATCAGGGGGCGTTGGGGAATTCACCCCTCCACTTT.